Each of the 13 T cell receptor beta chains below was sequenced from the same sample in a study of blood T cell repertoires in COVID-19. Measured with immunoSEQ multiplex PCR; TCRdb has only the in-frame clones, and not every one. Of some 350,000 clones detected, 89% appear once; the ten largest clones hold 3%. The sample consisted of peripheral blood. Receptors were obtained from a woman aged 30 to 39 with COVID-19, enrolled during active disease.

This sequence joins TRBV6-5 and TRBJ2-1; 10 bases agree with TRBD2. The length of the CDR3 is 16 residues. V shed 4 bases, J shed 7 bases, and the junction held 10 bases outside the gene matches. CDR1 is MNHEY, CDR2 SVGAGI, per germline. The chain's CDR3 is CASSFTIAGGQNEQFF. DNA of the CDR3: TGTGCCAGCAGTTTCACAATAGCGGGAGGCCAAAATGAGCAGTTCTTC.

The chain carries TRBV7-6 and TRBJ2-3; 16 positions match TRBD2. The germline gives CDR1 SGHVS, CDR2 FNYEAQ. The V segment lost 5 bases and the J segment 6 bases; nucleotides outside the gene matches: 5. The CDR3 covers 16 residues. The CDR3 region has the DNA TGTGCCAGCAGCCCGGGACTAGCGGGAGGGCAGGATACGCAGTATTTT. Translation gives CASSPGLAGGQDTQYF.

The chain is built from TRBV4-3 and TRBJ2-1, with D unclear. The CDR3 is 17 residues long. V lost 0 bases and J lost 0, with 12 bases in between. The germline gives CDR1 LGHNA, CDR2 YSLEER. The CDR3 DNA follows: TGCGCCAGCAGCCAAGATCTTATGTCGAGCTCCTACAATGAGCAGTTCTTC. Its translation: CASSQDLMSSSYNEQFF.

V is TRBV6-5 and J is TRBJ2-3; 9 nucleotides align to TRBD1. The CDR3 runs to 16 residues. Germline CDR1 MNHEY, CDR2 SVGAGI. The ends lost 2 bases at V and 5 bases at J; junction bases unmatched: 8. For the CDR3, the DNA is TGTGCCAGCAGTTACCTTTACAGGGGGCGGCTAGATACGCAGTATTTT. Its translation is CASSYLYRGRLDTQYF.

The CDR3 DNA is TGTGCCAGCTCACCACGGGGACAGGTCAATCAGCCCCAGCATTTT. This sequence encodes CASSPRGQVNQPQHF. The chain joins TRBV18 to TRBJ1-5, with 8 bases matching TRBD1. The CDR3 has 15 amino acids. CDR1 and CDR2 (germline): KGHSH, LQKENI. The ends lost 1 base at V and 3 bases at J; junction bases unmatched: 2.

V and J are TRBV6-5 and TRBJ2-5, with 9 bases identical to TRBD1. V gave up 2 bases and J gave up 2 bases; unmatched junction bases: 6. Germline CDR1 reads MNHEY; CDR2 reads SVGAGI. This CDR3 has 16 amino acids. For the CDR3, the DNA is TGTGCCAGCAGTTACCCCCGGACAGGGGTTCAAGAGACCCAGTACTTC. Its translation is CASSYPRTGVQETQYF.

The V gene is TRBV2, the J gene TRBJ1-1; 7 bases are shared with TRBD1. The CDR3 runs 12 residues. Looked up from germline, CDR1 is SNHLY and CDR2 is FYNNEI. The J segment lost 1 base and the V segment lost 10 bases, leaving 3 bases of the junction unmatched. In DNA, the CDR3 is TGTGCCATTACAGGGGCGAACACTGAAGCTTTCTTT. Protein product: CAITGANTEAFF.

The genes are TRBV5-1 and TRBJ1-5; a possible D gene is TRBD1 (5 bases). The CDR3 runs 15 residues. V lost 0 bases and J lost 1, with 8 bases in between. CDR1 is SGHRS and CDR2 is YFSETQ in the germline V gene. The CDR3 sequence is CASSLVGESNQPQHF. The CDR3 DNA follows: TGCGCCAGCAGCTTGGTAGGGGAAAGCAATCAGCCCCAGCATTTT.

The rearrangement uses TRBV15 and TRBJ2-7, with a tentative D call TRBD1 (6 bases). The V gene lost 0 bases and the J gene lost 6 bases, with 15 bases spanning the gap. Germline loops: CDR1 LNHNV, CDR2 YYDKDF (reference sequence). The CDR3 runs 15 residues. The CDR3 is CATSRDLGTTREQYV. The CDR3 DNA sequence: TGTGCCACCAGCAGAGATTTGGGGACAACTCGCGAGCAGTACGTC.

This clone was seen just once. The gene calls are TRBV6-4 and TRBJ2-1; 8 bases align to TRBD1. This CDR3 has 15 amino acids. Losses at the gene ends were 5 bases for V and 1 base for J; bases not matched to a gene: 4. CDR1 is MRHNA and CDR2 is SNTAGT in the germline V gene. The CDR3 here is CASSTGGESYNEQFF. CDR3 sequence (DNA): TGTGCCAGCAGTACAGGGGGTGAATCCTACAATGAGCAGTTCTTC.

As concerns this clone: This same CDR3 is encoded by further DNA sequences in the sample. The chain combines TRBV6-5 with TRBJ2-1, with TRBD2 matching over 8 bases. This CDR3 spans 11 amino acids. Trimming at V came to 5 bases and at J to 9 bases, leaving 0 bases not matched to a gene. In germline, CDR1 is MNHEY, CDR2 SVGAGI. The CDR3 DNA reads TGTGCCAGCAGTCGGGGGGGTGAGCAGTTCTTC. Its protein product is CASSRGGEQFF.

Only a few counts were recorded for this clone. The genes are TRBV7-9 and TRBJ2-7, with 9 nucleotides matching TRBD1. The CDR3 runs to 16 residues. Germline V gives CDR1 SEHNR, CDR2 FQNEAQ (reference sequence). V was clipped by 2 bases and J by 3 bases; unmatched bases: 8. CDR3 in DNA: TGTGCCAGCAGCTTACACAACAGGGGGCGCAACTACGAGCAGTACGTC. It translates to CASSLHNRGRNYEQYV.

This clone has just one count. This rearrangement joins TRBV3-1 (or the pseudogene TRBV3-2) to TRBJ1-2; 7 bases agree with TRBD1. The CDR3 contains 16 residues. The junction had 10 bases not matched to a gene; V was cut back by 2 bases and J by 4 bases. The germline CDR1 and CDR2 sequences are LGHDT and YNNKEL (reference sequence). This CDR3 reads CASSQLLGTVGYGYTF. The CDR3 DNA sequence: TGTGCCAGCAGCCAACTTTTGGGGACAGTTGGCTATGGCTACACCTTC.